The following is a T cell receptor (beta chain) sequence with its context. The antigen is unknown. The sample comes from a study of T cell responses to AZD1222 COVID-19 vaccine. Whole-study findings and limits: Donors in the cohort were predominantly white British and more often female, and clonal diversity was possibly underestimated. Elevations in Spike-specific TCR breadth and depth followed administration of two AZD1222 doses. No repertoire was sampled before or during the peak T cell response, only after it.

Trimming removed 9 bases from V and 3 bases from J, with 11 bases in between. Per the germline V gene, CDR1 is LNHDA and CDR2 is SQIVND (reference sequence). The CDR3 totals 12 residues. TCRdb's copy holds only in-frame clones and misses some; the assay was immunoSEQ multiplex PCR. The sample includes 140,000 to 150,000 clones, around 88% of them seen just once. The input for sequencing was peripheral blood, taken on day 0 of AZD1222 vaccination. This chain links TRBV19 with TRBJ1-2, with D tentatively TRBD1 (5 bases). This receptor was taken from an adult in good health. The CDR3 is CASRQSDYGYTF. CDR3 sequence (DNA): TGTGCCAGCAGACAGTCGGACTATGGCTACACCTTC. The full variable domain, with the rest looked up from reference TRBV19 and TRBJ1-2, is DGGITQSPKYLFRKEGQNVTLSCEQNLNHDAMYWYRQDPGQGLRLIYYSQIVNDFQKGDIAEGYSVSREKKESFPLTVTSAQKNPTAFYLCASRQSDYGYTFGSGTRLTVV.